A single sample is the source of the 7 T cell receptor beta chains below, sequenced in a study of T-cell reconstitution after alpha-beta-depleted transplantation in children. Molecular barcoding with unique molecular identifiers was used for the TCRbeta library. TCRdb itself ran the PCR reads through MiXCR, one entry per CDR3 protein. The sample has about a million distinct CDR3 sequences, about 29% seen once. The source was PBMCs, mostly from graft donor cells, collected 360 days after TCRalphabeta/CD19-depleted stem cell transplant. The receptors were sampled from a boy in the first two years of life who had a stem cell transplant for SCID, so the T cells may come from the graft donor.

This chain links TRBV6-1 with TRBJ1-1; tentative D call: TRBD1 (5 bases). CDR3 size: 16 residues. V dropped 0 bases and J dropped 3 bases, with 14 bases sitting between them. Germline loops: CDR1 MNHNS, CDR2 SASEGT. Here the CDR3 DNA reads TGTGCCAGCAGTGAAGCGGTGGGCAGGGCTCACACTGAAGCTTTCTTT. The encoded protein is CASSEAVGRAHTEAFF.

This clonotype has ten or more counts. V is TRBV5-1 and J is TRBJ2-3; either TRBD1 or TRBD2 may fit D (6 bases each). CDR1 is SGHRS and CDR2 is YFSETQ in the germline V gene. This CDR3 region has 14 residues. Between the trimmed V and J ends, which lost 5 bases and 2 bases, there was a span of 12 bases. The CDR3 DNA reads TGCGCCAGCAGATACGGGGGCCCCACAGATACGCAGTATTTT. It yields the protein CASRYGGPTDTQYF.

This clonotype was recorded a few times. This chain links TRBV5-1 with TRBJ2-4; D gene ambiguous. V lost 0 bases and J lost 1, with 8 bases in between. The CDR3 covers 15 residues. Germline CDR1 reads SGHRS; CDR2 reads YFSETQ. CDR3 bases: TGCGCCAGCAGCTTGGTTGGGGTTGCCAAAAACATTCAGTACTTC. Translated, it gives CASSLVGVAKNIQYF.

The chain recombines TRBV6-1 with TRBJ2-7; 7 bases fit TRBD1. This CDR3 spans 16 amino acids. Germline CDR1 MNHNS, CDR2 SASEGT. Trimming cost V 6 bases and J 4 bases; bases outside gene matches: 15. The chain's CDR3 is CASSHAYRGLGYEQYF. As DNA, the CDR3 is TGTGCCAGCAGCCACGCCTACAGGGGTTTAGGGTACGAGCAGTACTTC.

The rearrangement uses TRBV10-3 and TRBJ2-7; 9 positions match TRBD1. Germline loops: CDR1 ENHRY, CDR2 SYGVKD. The CDR3 loop spans 18 amino acids. V gave up 8 bases and J gave up 6 bases; unmatched junction bases: 23. CDR3 coding DNA: TGTGCCATCCGCGGAGTCACAAAAACCGGGACAGGGTCCCGCGAGCAGTACTTC. Protein product: CAIRGVTKTGTGSREQYF.

This clonotype was observed a few times. This chain connects TRBV7-3 to TRBJ1-6; 8 positions match TRBD1. Trimming took 2 bases from V and 7 from J; bases not matched to a gene: 4. CDR1 and CDR2 (germline): SGHTA, FQGTGA. This CDR3 region has 15 residues. This CDR3 reads CASSLQGAGNSPLHF. The CDR3 DNA reads TGTGCCAGCAGCTTACAGGGGGCAGGGAATTCACCCCTCCACTTT. Variable domain in full (rest from reference TRBV7-3 and TRBJ1-6): GAGVSQTPSNKVTEKGKYVELRCDPISGHTALYWYRQSLGQGPEFLIYFQGTGAADDSGLPNDRFFAVRPEGSVSTLKIQRTERGDSAVYLCASSLQGAGNSPLHFGNGTRLTVT.

The chain recombines TRBV30 with TRBJ2-1; 9 bases align to TRBD2. The germline CDR1 and CDR2 sequences are GTSNPN and SVGIG (reference sequence). V lost 0 bases and J lost 0; bases outside the gene matches: 9. This CDR3 has 18 residues. The CDR3 nucleotides read TGTGCCTGGAGTGTTAAAAGCGGGGGGTTTAGCTCCTACAATGAGCAGTTCTTC. Translation: CAWSVKSGGFSSYNEQFF.